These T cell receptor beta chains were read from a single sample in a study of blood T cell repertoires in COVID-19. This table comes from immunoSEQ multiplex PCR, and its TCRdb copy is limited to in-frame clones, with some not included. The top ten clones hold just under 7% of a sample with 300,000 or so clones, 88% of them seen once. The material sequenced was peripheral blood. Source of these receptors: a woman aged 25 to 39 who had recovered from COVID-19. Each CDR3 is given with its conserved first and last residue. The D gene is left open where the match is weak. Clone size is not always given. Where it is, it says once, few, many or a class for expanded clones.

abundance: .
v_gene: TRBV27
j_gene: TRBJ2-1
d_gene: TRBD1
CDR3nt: TGTGCCAGCAGTTCCCTCGGCAGGGGGCTGTACAATGAGCAGTTCTTC
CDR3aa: CASSSLGRGLYNEQFF

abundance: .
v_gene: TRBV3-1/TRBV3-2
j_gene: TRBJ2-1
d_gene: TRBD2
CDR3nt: TGTGCCAGCAGCCATGGGGGGGGACACAATGAGCAGTTCTTC
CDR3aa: CASSHGGGHNEQFF

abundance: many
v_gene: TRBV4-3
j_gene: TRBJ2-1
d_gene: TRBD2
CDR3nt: TGCGCCAGCAGCCAGGAAGGACTAGCCTATTACAATGAGCAGTTCTTC
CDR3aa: CASSQEGLAYYNEQFF

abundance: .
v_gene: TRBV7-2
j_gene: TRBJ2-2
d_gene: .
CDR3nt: TGTGCCAGCAGTTCGGGATTCGCGAACACCGGGGAGCTGTTTTTT
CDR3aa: CASSSGFANTGELFF

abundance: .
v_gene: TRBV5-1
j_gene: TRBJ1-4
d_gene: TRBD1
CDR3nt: TGCGCCAGCAGCGTCTCCGGGACAGGGTCTGAAAAACTGTTTTTT
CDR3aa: CASSVSGTGSEKLFF

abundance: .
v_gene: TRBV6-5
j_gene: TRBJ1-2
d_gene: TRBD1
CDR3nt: TGTGCCAGCACCGGGACAGAAGTAGGCTACACCTTC
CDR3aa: CASTGTEVGYTF

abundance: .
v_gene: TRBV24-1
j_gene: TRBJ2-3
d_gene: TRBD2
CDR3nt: TGTGCCACCAGTGATTGGACTAGCGGGGGGGCCACAGATACGCAGTATTTT
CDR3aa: CATSDWTSGGATDTQYF

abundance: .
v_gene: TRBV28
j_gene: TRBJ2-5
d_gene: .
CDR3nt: TGTGCCAGCAGTTTTTTTCAGGGTTACCAAGAGACCCAGTACTTC
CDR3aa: CASSFFQGYQETQYF

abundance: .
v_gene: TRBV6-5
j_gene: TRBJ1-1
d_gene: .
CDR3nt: TGTGCCAGCAGTAGGGGGGGGCCCACTGAAGCTTTCTTT
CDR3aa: CASSRGGPTEAFF

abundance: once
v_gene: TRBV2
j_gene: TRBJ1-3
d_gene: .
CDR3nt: TGTGCCAGCAGCCCAGGGTTGGCTGGAAACACCATATATTTT
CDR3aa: CASSPGLAGNTIYF

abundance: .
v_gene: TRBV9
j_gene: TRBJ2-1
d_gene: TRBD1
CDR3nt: TGTGCCAGCAGCGCCCGGGACAGGGGTTACAATGAGCAGTTCTTC
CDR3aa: CASSARDRGYNEQFF

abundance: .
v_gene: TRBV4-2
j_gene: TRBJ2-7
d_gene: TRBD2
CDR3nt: TGTGCCAGCAGCCAACCCTCAGAGGGCGGGGGGGCAGAAGAGCAGTACTTC
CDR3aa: CASSQPSEGGGAEEQYF

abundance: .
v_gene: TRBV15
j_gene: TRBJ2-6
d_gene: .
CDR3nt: TGTGCCACCAGCAGAGATCGTTTTAGCTCTGGGGCCAACGTCCTGACTTTC
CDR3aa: CATSRDRFSSGANVLTF

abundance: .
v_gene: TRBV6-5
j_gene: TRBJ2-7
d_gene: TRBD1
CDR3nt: TGTGCCAGCAGCAGCCCCAGGGGGCGCGAATACGAGCAGTACTTC
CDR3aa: CASSSPRGREYEQYF

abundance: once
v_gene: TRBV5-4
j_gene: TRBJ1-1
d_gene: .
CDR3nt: TGTGCCAGCAGCTTGTACAGTTTCGGGAACACTGAAGCTTTCTTT
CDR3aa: CASSLYSFGNTEAFF

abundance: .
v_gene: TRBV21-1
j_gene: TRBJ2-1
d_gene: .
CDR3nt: TGTGCCAGCAGCCTCAAGATTTCGGGTCGCGCCGAGAATGAGCAGTTCTTC
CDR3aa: CASSLKISGRAENEQFF